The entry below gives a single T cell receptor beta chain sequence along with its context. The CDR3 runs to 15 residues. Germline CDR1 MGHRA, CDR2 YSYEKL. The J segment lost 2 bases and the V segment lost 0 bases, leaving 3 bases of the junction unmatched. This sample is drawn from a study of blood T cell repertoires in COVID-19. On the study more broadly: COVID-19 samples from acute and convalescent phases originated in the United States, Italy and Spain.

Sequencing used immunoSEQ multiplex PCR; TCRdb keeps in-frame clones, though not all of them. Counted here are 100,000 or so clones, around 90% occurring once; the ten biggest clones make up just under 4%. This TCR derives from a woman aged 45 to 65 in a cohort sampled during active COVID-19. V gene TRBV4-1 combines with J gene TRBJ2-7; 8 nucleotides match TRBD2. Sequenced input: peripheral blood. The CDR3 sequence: CASSQDGGGTYEQYF. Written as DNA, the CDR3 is TGCGCCAGCAGCCAAGACGGGGGGGGCACCTACGAGCAGTACTTC.